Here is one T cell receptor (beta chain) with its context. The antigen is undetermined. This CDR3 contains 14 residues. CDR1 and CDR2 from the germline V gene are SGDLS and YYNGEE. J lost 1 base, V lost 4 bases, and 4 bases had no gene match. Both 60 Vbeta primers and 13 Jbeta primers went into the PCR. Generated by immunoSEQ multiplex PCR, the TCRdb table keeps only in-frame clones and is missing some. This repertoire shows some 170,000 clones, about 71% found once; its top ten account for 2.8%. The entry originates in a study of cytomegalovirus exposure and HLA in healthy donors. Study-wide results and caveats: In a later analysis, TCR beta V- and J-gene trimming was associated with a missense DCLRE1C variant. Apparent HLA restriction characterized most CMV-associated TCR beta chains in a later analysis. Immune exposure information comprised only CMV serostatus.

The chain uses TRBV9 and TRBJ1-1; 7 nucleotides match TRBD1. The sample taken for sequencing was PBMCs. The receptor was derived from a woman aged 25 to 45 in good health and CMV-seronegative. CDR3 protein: CASSTGQPNTEAFF. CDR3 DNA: TGTGCCAGCAGCACGGGACAGCCGAACACTGAAGCTTTCTTT.